The 30 T cell receptor beta chains presented below share a single source sample, sequenced in a study of vaccination and CD4 T cells after COVID-19. What these receptors recognize is not known. The Oncomine TCR Beta short-read assay sequenced DNA from cultured CD4+ T cells. The source of extracted genomic DNA was cultured CD4+ T cells. TCRdb reanalysed the PCR reads using MiXCR and keeps one entry per CDR3 protein. The table lists more than 9,500 distinct CDR3 sequences, around 37% of them singletons, with approximately 15% in the top ten. Sample treatment: roughly ten-day PBMC culture with coronavirus spike peptide pools or control peptides (ViraFEST assay). The unexposed donor gave CD4+ T cells before the COVID-19 pandemic (2011-2018). What was sequenced was CD4+ T cells from blood, cultured in vitro. All receptors come from a human donor in good health.

The V call is TRBV19, the J call TRBJ2-2, with D possibly TRBD2 on 6 matching bases. This CDR3 is built from 13 residues. V shed 7 bases and J shed 3 bases, with 9 bases lying between them. Looked up from germline, CDR1 is LNHDA and CDR2 is SQIVND (reference sequence). The CDR3 reads CASNTGDTGELFF. DNA of the CDR3: TGTGCCAGTAATACGGGAGACACCGGGGAGCTGTTTTTT. Combining the CDR3 with reference TRBV19 and TRBJ2-2 gives the whole variable domain DGGITQSPKYLFRKEGQNVTLSCEQNLNHDAMYWYRQDPGQGLRLIYYSQIVNDFQKGDIAEGYSVSREKKESFPLTVTSAQKNPTAFYLCASNTGDTGELFFGEGSRLTVL.

This clonotype appeared a few times. The chain joins TRBV28 to TRBJ2-5; D remains unclear. This CDR3 spans 12 amino acids. The V gene lost 5 bases and the J gene lost 2 bases, with 6 bases spanning the gap. The germline CDR1 and CDR2 sequences are MDHEN and SYDVKM. CDR3 coding DNA: TGTGCCAGCAGTAAGTGGCAAGAGACCCAGTACTTC. Translated, it gives CASSKWQETQYF.

V and J are TRBV6-5 and TRBJ2-4; TRBD1 or TRBD2 may be the D gene (6 bases each). CDR3 length: 14 residues. V lost 3 bases to trimming and J lost 6 bases, with 12 bases between them. CDR1 is MNHEY and CDR2 is SVGAGI in the germline V gene. The CDR3 sequence is CASSYPGARNIQYF. CDR3 sequence (DNA): TGTGCCAGCAGTTATCCGGGGGCGCGAAACATTCAGTACTTC.

The chain couples TRBV27 to TRBJ2-2; 7 nucleotides match TRBD2. CDR3 size: 18 residues. The germline CDR1 and CDR2 sequences are MNHEY and SMNVEV (reference sequence). With 2 bases clipped from V and 6 bases from J, the junction kept 15 bases outside the gene matches. This CDR3 reads CASSLPPGRSGTAGELFF. The DNA of the CDR3 is TGTGCCAGCAGTTTACCTCCCGGGAGAAGCGGGACGGCCGGGGAGCTGTTTTTT.

This rearrangement joins TRBV20-1 to TRBJ2-3; TRBD2 aligns across 9 bases. Per the germline V gene, CDR1 is DFQATT and CDR2 is SNEGSKA (reference sequence). The ends lost 6 bases at V and 3 bases at J; junction bases unmatched: 7. The CDR3 extends over 14 amino acids. The CDR3: CSALPAGGTDTQYF. In nucleotides, the CDR3 is TGCAGTGCCCTTCCGGCGGGAGGGACAGATACGCAGTATTTT.

CDR3 protein: CATSRGQGVRGYTF. The CDR3 DNA follows: TGTGCCACCAGCAGAGGTCAGGGGGTGAGGGGCTACACCTTC. The chain combines TRBV15 with TRBJ1-2; 7 bases line up with TRBD1. Germline V CDR1 and CDR2: LNHNV, YYDKDF (reference sequence). V was pared by 1 base and J by 8 bases, with 7 bases of the junction left unmatched. The CDR3 loop spans 14 amino acids.

The CDR3 DNA follows: TGTGCCAGCAGGGGGGACGGGCTAACAGCTAACTATGGCTACACCTTC. Protein: CASRGDGLTANYGYTF. This chain uses TRBV27 with TRBJ1-2; maybe TRBD1 (5 bases). The CDR3 extends over 16 amino acids. Trimming took 6 bases from V and 0 from J, leaving 17 bases between them. From germline, CDR1 is MNHEY and CDR2 SMNVEV (reference sequence).

V is TRBV7-9 and J is TRBJ1-3; no clear D gene. V lost 8 bases to trimming and J lost 0 bases, with 11 bases between them. The CDR3 length is 14 residues. Germline values: CDR1 SEHNR, CDR2 FQNEAQ (reference sequence). DNA of the CDR3: TGTGCCAGCTCAGGACGGAGCTCTGGAAACACCATATATTTT. Translating gives CASSGRSSGNTIYF.

The chain uses TRBV5-4 and TRBJ2-5; the D is unclear. This CDR3 region has 15 residues. The V and J ends lost 0 bases and 1 base respectively, with 10 bases between them. The germline gives CDR1 SGHNT, CDR2 YYREEE (reference sequence). This CDR3 is CASSLVGFTQETQYF. DNA of the CDR3: TGTGCCAGCAGCTTGGTGGGGTTCACCCAAGAGACCCAGTACTTC.

This clonotype was counted only a few times. The chain links TRBV6-1 to TRBJ2-4, with 9 bases that match TRBD1. J gave up 8 bases and V 6 bases, and 8 bases lay outside the gene matches. Germline CDR1 reads MNHNS; CDR2 reads SASEGT. This CDR3 comprises 14 residues. CDR3: CASSDRDREDIQYF. CDR3 coding DNA: TGTGCCAGCAGCGACCGGGACAGGGAGGACATTCAGTACTTC.

This clonotype has only one observation. The chain has TRBV20-1 and TRBJ2-3; 7 bases fit TRBD2. This CDR3 is 13 amino acids long. Trimming took 4 bases from V and 4 from J; bases not matched to a gene: 5. Germline CDR1 reads DFQATT; CDR2 reads SNEGSKA (reference sequence). The CDR3 DNA is TGCAGTGCTAACCCGGGGGGAGCAGATACGCAGTATTTT. This sequence encodes CSANPGGADTQYF.

This clonotype is judged medium-sized. This chain connects TRBV21-1 to TRBJ1-2. TRBV21-1 is described as a pseudogene. This CDR3 comprises 13 residues. Here the CDR3 reads CASSKGGKPGYTF. The CDR3, as DNA: TGTGCCAGCAGCAAAGGGGGTAAGCCTGGCTACACCTTC.

V usage is TRBV12-3 or TRBV12-4 and J usage is TRBJ2-5, with a possible D match to TRBD2 (7 bases). V was trimmed by 8 bases and J by 1 base, leaving 17 bases between them. The CDR3 has 15 residues. This CDR3 is CASGGGASGQETQYF. The CDR3 nucleotides are TGTGCCAGCGGAGGGGGGGCTAGCGGCCAAGAGACCCAGTACTTC.

There are a few counts of this clonotype. The chain carries TRBV7-9 and TRBJ2-1; D is unclear. CDR1 and CDR2 from the germline V gene are SEHNR and FQNEAQ (reference sequence). CDR3 size: 16 residues. V was trimmed by 4 bases and J by 4 bases, leaving 17 bases between them. CDR3 sequence reads: CASSSPAPSSYNEQFF. In nucleotides, the CDR3 is TGTGCCAGCAGCTCTCCGGCCCCTTCTTCTTACAATGAGCAGTTCTTC.

The CDR3 spells CASRLAGGRKDEQFF. CDR3 coding DNA: TGTGCCAGCAGATTAGCGGGAGGGCGAAAGGATGAGCAGTTCTTC. The chain carries TRBV6-1 and TRBJ2-1, with TRBD2 matching over 11 bases. Germline V gene lookup returns CDR1 MNHNS and CDR2 SASEGT. V dropped 6 bases and J dropped 8; count of bases not matched to a gene: 9. The CDR3 sequence is 15 residues long.

The V call is TRBV2, the J call TRBJ1-6; 8 positions agree with TRBD1. Germline CDR1 SNHLY, CDR2 FYNNEI. The trim removed 6 bases at V and 5 bases at J, leaving 9 bases unmatched. The CDR3 covers 16 residues. CDR3 sequence reads: CASRPQGAGNNSPLHF. As DNA, the CDR3 is TGTGCCAGCAGGCCGCAGGGGGCGGGGAATAATTCACCCCTCCACTTT.

The chain carries TRBV20-1 and TRBJ2-7; TRBD1 matches 7 bases. Germline V gives CDR1 DFQATT, CDR2 SNEGSKA (reference sequence). Losses at the gene ends were 3 bases for V and 2 bases for J; bases not matched to a gene: 7. The CDR3 covers 14 residues. The CDR3 DNA reads TGCAGTGCTAGGGACCGGGACAGACCCTACGAGCAGTACTTC. Amino acids: CSARDRDRPYEQYF.

This clonotype showed up just once. The chain employs TRBV30 and TRBJ1-1, with TRBD1 matching 7 bases. The CDR3 extends over 15 amino acids. V gave up 0 bases and J gave up 6 bases; unmatched junction bases: 10. The germline V gene encodes CDR1 GTSNPN and CDR2 SVGIG (reference sequence). The CDR3 DNA sequence: TGTGCCTGGAGTGTTCACAGGGGTCAGTCTGCTGAAGCTTTCTTT. Its translation: CAWSVHRGQSAEAFF.

The rearrangement uses TRBV6-2 or TRBV6-3 and TRBJ2-1, with 7 bases that match TRBD2. The junction had 9 bases not matched to a gene; V was cut back by 2 bases and J by 5 bases. The CDR3 sequence is 16 residues long. Germline loops: CDR1 MNHEY, CDR2 SVGEGT. Written as DNA, the CDR3 is TGTGCCAGCAGTTACCCAATGACTAGCCCCCACAATGAGCAGTTCTTC. It specifies CASSYPMTSPHNEQFF.

The CDR3 sequence is CASSLGDSPLHF. Written as DNA, the CDR3 is TGTGCCAGCAGCCTGGGGGATTCACCCCTCCACTTT. The rearrangement joins TRBV6-1 to TRBJ1-6; maybe TRBD1 (5 bases). The V end lost 6 bases, the J end lost 8 bases, and 8 bases lay between the germline ends. The CDR3 loop spans 12 amino acids. Germline CDR1 MNHNS, CDR2 SASEGT.

V usage is TRBV10-3 and J usage is TRBJ1-2; 8 positions agree with TRBD1. Germline assignment: CDR1 ENHRY and CDR2 SYGVKD. This CDR3 spans 13 amino acids. The V and J ends lost 7 bases and 3 bases, in that order; junction bases with no gene match: 4. The CDR3 DNA sequence: TGTGCCATCACCTCGGACAGGGACTATGGCTACACCTTC. Its protein is CAITSDRDYGYTF.

The rearrangement joins TRBV20-1 to TRBJ2-2; D is uncertain. Germline V gene sequence: CDR1 DFQATT, CDR2 SNEGSKA (reference sequence). This CDR3 spans 15 amino acids. The V end was cut by 4 bases, the J end by 1 base, with 13 bases between. The CDR3 nucleotides read TGCAGTGCTACAGGAGCCCCGCTGAACACCGGGGAGCTGTTTTTT. Translating gives CSATGAPLNTGELFF.

About this clonotype: Germline and junction disagree at one end, which may indicate a read error. The chain joins TRBV15 to TRBJ2-4; D is perhaps TRBD2 (5 bases). The length of the CDR3 is 17 residues. Germline CDR1 LNHNV, CDR2 YYDKDF (reference sequence). CDR3 DNA: TGTGCCACCGGCAGAGATGGAGGACGACTAGCCAAAAACATTCAGTACTTC. Translating gives CATGRDGGRLAKNIQYF.

This chain connects TRBV5-4 to TRBJ2-3; 16 bases align to TRBD2. Germline V gene lookup returns CDR1 SGHNT and CDR2 YYREEE (reference sequence). CDR3 size: 17 residues. The trim removed 3 bases at V and 3 bases at J, leaving 4 bases unmatched. In nucleotides, the CDR3 is TGTGCCAGCAGCTCGGGACTAGCGGGAGGGCCTACAGATACGCAGTATTTT. Translated, it gives CASSSGLAGGPTDTQYF.

The chain combines TRBV5-1 with TRBJ1-2; no clear D gene. CDR1 is SGHRS and CDR2 is YFSETQ in the germline V gene. The CDR3 extends over 16 amino acids. V was trimmed by 0 bases and J by 4 bases, leaving 16 bases between them. CDR3 DNA sequence: TGCGCCAGCAGCTTGGCCCCACCGGGTGCGGTCTATGGCTACACCTTC. This codes for CASSLAPPGAVYGYTF.

The rearrangement joins TRBV7-2 to TRBJ2-2; 11 nucleotides line up with TRBD2. Trimming took 9 bases from V and 5 from J; bases not matched to a gene: 8. This CDR3 comprises 15 residues. Per the germline V gene, CDR1 is SGHTA and CDR2 is FQGNSA. CDR3 nucleotides: TGTGCCAGTCGACTACTAGCGGGAGTGACCGGGGAGCTGTTTTTT. It yields the protein CASRLLAGVTGELFF.

V usage is TRBV21-1 and J usage is TRBJ2-1. TRBV21-1 is listed as a pseudogene. The CDR3 spans 13 residues. CDR3 in DNA: TGTGCCAGCAGAAAAGGAGGACCCACTGAGCAGTTCTTC. Translating it yields CASRKGGPTEQFF.

This clonotype is a singleton in its sample. The genes are TRBV7-2 and TRBJ2-3; D perhaps matches TRBD2 (6 bases). Germline CDR1 SGHTA, CDR2 FQGNSA. The V and J ends lost 3 bases and 5 bases respectively, with 15 bases between them. CDR3 size: 15 residues. The DNA for the CDR3 is TGTGCCAGCAGCTTGCTCGGAGGGGTGGGAGATACGCAGTATTTT. Its translation: CASSLLGGVGDTQYF.

This clonotype was counted a few times. The rearrangement links TRBV27 to TRBJ1-2; 11 bases agree with TRBD1. Germline lookup yields CDR1 MNHEY and CDR2 SMNVEV (reference sequence). The CDR3 loop spans 15 amino acids. Trimming took 5 bases from V and 2 from J; bases not matched to a gene: 4. This chain's CDR3 is CASSPGQGANYGYTF. CDR3 nucleotides: TGTGCCAGCAGTCCTGGACAGGGGGCAAACTATGGCTACACCTTC.

The V and J genes are TRBV18 and TRBJ1-6; D is ambiguous. Per germline, CDR1 KGHSH and CDR2 LQKENI. V was cut by 4 bases and J by 14 bases, with 18 bases left in between. The CDR3 totals 14 residues. The CDR3 spells CASSQLPDLGTLHF. In DNA, the CDR3 is TGTGCCAGCTCACAGCTTCCGGACCTGGGGACCCTCCACTTT.